Listed here are 11 T cell receptor beta chains from one sample, sequenced in a study of CD8+ T cells in alopecia areata. Sequencing used cDNA as its template, made by extracting RNA and reverse transcribing it. The method was immunoSEQ multiplex PCR; TCRdb's version includes in-frame clones alone and lacks a portion of them. This sample has some 150,000 clones, with 65% to 75% found just once. The sample in question was CD8+ T cells sorted from blood, obtained at week 0. The receptors originated from a human donor with alopecia areata.

This sequence joins TRBV11-2 and TRBJ2-5, with TRBD1 matching over 8 bases. The CDR3 runs to 15 residues. The germline V gene has CDR1 SGHAT and CDR2 FQNNGV. Unmatched junction bases numbered 6, after V lost 1 base and J lost 5 bases. The CDR3 DNA reads TGTGCCAGCAGCTTAGGGCAGGGGGCGCGGGAGACCCAGTACTTC. It yields the protein CASSLGQGARETQYF.

This clone showed up just once. The chain uses TRBV29-1 and TRBJ1-4; 8 nucleotides agree with TRBD1. V gave up 3 bases and J gave up 12 bases; unmatched junction bases: 6. This CDR3 has 12 residues. Germline loops: CDR1 SQVTM, CDR2 ANQGSEA. The CDR3 loop is CSVEDRAEELFF. DNA for the CDR3: TGCAGCGTTGAGGACAGGGCAGAAGAACTGTTTTTT.

This clone appeared once. Other DNA sequences of this sample code for an identical CDR3. The rearrangement uses TRBV2 and TRBJ1-1; no clear D gene. Trimming cost V 8 bases and J 1 base, with 5 bases left between them. Germline loops: CDR1 SNHLY, CDR2 FYNNEI. This CDR3 contains 11 residues. For the CDR3, the DNA is TGTGCCAGCGGAGGGAACACTGAAGCTTTCTTT. It is translated as CASGGNTEAFF.

The gene calls are TRBV14 and TRBJ2-5; TRBD2 matches 12 bases. J was trimmed by 5 bases and V by 4 bases; bases with no gene match: 8. The length of the CDR3 is 16 residues. The germline V gene encodes CDR1 SGHDN and CDR2 FVKESK. CDR3 residues: CASSPSGGAYVETQYF. For the CDR3, the DNA is TGTGCCAGCAGCCCTAGCGGGGGGGCCTACGTGGAGACCCAGTACTTC.

This clone has a single count. The V gene is TRBV13, the J gene TRBJ1-5; D is possibly TRBD1 (5 bases). Per germline, CDR1 PRHDT and CDR2 FYEKMQ (reference sequence). Trimming stripped 5 bases from V and 0 bases from J, with 17 bases between. This CDR3 comprises 17 residues. The CDR3 reads CASSRGREIYSNQPQHF. DNA for the CDR3: TGTGCCAGCAGCCGGGGACGGGAGATATATAGCAATCAGCCCCAGCATTTT.

The rearrangement links TRBV13 to TRBJ2-1; 9 bases line up with TRBD2. Germline CDR1 is PRHDT and CDR2 is FYEKMQ (reference sequence). V shed 5 bases, J shed 7 bases, and the junction held 12 bases outside the gene matches. This CDR3 spans 16 amino acids. The CDR3 nucleotides read TGTGCCAGCAGCCACCCTAGCGGGGCATCCCGGAATGAGCAGTTCTTC. Translated, it gives CASSHPSGASRNEQFF.

V usage is TRBV13 and J usage is TRBJ2-7; 9 bases agree with TRBD1. Germline V gives CDR1 PRHDT, CDR2 FYEKMQ (reference sequence). J lost 2 bases, V lost 2 bases, and 4 bases had no gene match. This CDR3 comprises 15 residues. CDR3 coding DNA: TGTGCCAGCAGCTTACAGGGACAGGGAACCTACGAGCAGTACTTC. Protein product: CASSLQGQGTYEQYF.

The rearrangement links TRBV2 to TRBJ1-5; D is unresolved. With 2 bases removed from V and 3 bases from J, the gap between germline ends came to 8 bases. CDR3 length equals 14 residues. Germline values: CDR1 SNHLY, CDR2 FYNNEI. CDR3 sequence (DNA): TGTGCCAGCAGTGAAATTCAGTACAATCAGCCCCAGCATTTT. Translating gives CASSEIQYNQPQHF.

This chain joins TRBV9 and TRBJ2-1; D perhaps matches TRBD1 (6 bases). Trimming took 3 bases from V and 4 from J, leaving 11 bases between them. This CDR3 has 14 amino acids. Germline V gene sequence: CDR1 SGDLS, CDR2 YYNGEE. This CDR3 reads CASSADQGYNEQFF. CDR3 DNA sequence: TGTGCCAGCAGCGCGGATCAGGGGTACAATGAGCAGTTCTTC.

The chain carries TRBV13 and TRBJ2-5; 10 bases are a match to TRBD2. Germline trimming cut 5 bases from V and 5 bases from J; bases unmatched to any gene: 8. Germline CDR1 PRHDT, CDR2 FYEKMQ (reference sequence). This CDR3 region has 15 residues. CDR3 coding DNA: TGTGCCAGCAGCCCTAGCGGGGGAACCGGGGAGACCCAGTACTTC. Translating it yields CASSPSGGTGETQYF.

This chain uses TRBV29-1 with TRBJ1-2; weak D call: TRBD1 (6 bases). V was cut by 6 bases and J by 2 bases, with 16 bases left in between. From germline, CDR1 is SQVTM and CDR2 ANQGSEA. The CDR3 runs to 14 residues. CDR3 in DNA: TGCAGCGTACCCACAGGGTATAGGAACTATGGCTACACCTTC. Its protein product is CSVPTGYRNYGYTF.